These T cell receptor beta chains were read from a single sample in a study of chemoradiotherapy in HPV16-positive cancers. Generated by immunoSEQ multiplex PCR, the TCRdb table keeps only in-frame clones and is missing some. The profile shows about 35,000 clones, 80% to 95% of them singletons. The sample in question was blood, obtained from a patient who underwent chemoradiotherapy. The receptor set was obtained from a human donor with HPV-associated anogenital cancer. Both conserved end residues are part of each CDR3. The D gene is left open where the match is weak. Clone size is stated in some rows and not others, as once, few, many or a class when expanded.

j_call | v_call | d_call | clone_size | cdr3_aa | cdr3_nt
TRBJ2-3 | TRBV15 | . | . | CATSRPGWDTQYF | TGTGCCACCAGCAGACCGGGGTGGGATACGCAGTATTTT
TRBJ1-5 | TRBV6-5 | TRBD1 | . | CASSTQGVSNQPQHF | TGTGCCAGCAGTACACAGGGGGTTAGCAATCAGCCCCAGCATTTT
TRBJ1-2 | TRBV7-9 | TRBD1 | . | CASSSGTAFNYGYTF | TGTGCCAGCAGCTCAGGGACAGCCTTCAACTATGGCTACACCTTC
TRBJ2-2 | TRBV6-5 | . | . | CASSYGVGDTGELFF | TGTGCCAGCAGTTACGGTGTCGGAGACACCGGGGAGCTGTTTTTT
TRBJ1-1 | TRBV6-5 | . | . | CASSYVPGYEAFF | TGTGCCAGCAGTTACGTACCGGGGTATGAAGCTTTCTTT
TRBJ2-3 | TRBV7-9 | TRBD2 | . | CASSFTSGGGTDTQYF | TGTGCCAGCAGCTTTACTAGCGGGGGTGGCACAGATACGCAGTATTTT
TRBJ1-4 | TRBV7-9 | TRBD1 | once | CASSLGRDRPNEKLFF | TGTGCCAGCAGCCTAGGGCGGGACAGACCTAATGAAAAACTGTTTTTT
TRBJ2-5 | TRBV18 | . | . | CASSPPGPYRETQYF | TGTGCCAGCTCACCACCAGGTCCTTATCGGGAGACCCAGTACTTC
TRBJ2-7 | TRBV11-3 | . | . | CASSPGHIDEQYF | TGTGCCAGCAGCCCGGGACACATCGACGAGCAGTACTTC
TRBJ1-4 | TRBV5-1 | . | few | CASSLAPGPNEKLFF | TGCGCCAGCAGCTTGGCCCCGGGGCCCAATGAAAAACTGTTTTTT
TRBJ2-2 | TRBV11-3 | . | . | CASSLGVTRANTGELFF | TGTGCCAGCAGCTTAGGAGTGACTAGGGCGAACACCGGGGAGCTGTTTTTT
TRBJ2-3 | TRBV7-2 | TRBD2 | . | CASSFDGGAADTQYF | TGTGCCAGCAGCTTTGACGGGGGGGCTGCAGATACGCAGTATTTT
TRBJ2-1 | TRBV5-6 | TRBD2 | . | CASRIAGGSYNEQFF | TGTGCCAGCAGGATAGCGGGGGGATCGTACAATGAGCAGTTCTTC
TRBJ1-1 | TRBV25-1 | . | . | CASSDPGNTEAFF | TGTGCCAGCAGTGACCCCGGGAACACTGAAGCTTTCTTT
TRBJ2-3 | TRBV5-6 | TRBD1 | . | CASSPWTGDTDTQYF | TGTGCCAGCAGCCCGTGGACAGGGGACACAGATACGCAGTATTTT
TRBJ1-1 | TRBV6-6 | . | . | CASSRDPNTEAFF | TGTGCCAGCAGCAGGGACCCGAACACTGAAGCTTTCTTT
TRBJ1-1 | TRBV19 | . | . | CASTLQVDTEAFF | TGTGCCAGTACCTTACAGGTGGACACTGAAGCTTTCTTT
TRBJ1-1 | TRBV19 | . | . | CASSVPGGYVYDTEAFF | TGTGCCAGTAGTGTGCCGGGAGGGTATGTTTATGACACTGAAGCTTTCTTT